In its sample, the clone carrying this TCR beta chain was seen once. CDR1 SGHRS and CDR2 YFSETQ come from the germline V gene. This CDR3 spans 13 amino acids. The V end lost 7 bases, the J end lost 4 bases, and 12 bases lay between the germline ends. This specimen comes from a study of blood T cell repertoires in COVID-19. Libraries were prepared by immunoSEQ multiplex PCR; TCRdb keeps only in-frame clonotypes and omits some of them. The sample holds 80,000 to 100,000 clones; over 80% are singletons and the top ten take about 1.8%. This TCR was recovered from a human donor with active COVID-19. The donor label of this sample is uncertain. The rearrangement joins TRBV5-1 to TRBJ1-5; no clear D. The sequenced sample was peripheral blood. The CDR3 spells CASETSMNQPQHF. The DNA for the CDR3 is TGCGCCAGCGAAACTAGCATGAATCAGCCCCAGCATTTT. Full variable domain (missing parts from reference TRBV5-1 and TRBJ1-5): KAGVTQTPRYLIKTRGQQVTLSCSPISGHRSVSWYQQTPGQGLQFLFEYFSETQRNKGNFPGRFSGRQFSNSRSEMNVSTLELGDSALYLCASETSMNQPQHFGDGTRLSIL.